Listed below are T cell receptor beta chains from one sample, sequenced in a study of T cell repertoires in ileal Crohn's disease. Profiled with immunoSEQ multiplex PCR; TCRdb holds only in-frame clones, not every one. The sample lists roughly 14,000 clones, roughly four fifths occurring once. Material for sequencing was ileal tissue. These receptors all stem from an adult with Crohn's disease. Both conserved end residues are part of each CDR3. The D gene is left open where the match is weak. Expanded clones are given a class, and other clones once, few, many or no size at all.

v_call	clone_size	j_call	d_call	cdr3_aa	cdr3_nt
TRBV4-1	.	TRBJ2-7	TRBD1	CASSLRDRGEQYF	TGCGCCAGCAGCCTCCGGGACAGAGGCGAGCAGTACTTC
TRBV19	.	TRBJ2-7	TRBD1	CASSLPGQGDGGAYEQYF	TGTGCCAGTAGCCTCCCGGGACAGGGCGACGGGGGCGCCTACGAGCAGTACTTC
TRBV14	.	TRBJ2-1	TRBD2	CASSPTSAYNEQFF	TGTGCCAGCAGCCCCACTAGCGCCTACAATGAGCAGTTCTTC
TRBV27	once	TRBJ2-5	TRBD1	CASSSLGQGLQETQYF	TGTGCCAGCAGTTCGCTGGGACAGGGATTACAAGAGACCCAGTACTTC
TRBV5-1	.	TRBJ2-5	.	CASSLAGLGETQYF	TGCGCCAGCAGCTTGGCAGGGTTGGGGGAGACCCAGTACTTC
TRBV5-4	.	TRBJ2-3	TRBD2	CASSIRLAGGPDTQYF	TGTGCCAGCAGCATAAGACTAGCGGGAGGGCCAGATACGCAGTATTTT
TRBV6-5	.	TRBJ1-2	.	CASRSPGLNYGYTF	TGTGCCAGCAGATCCCCAGGTCTCAACTATGGCTACACCTTC
TRBV6-5	.	TRBJ2-2	.	CASRLGPDTGELFF	TGTGCCAGCAGGTTGGGGCCGGACACCGGGGAGCTGTTTTTT
TRBV4-1	.	TRBJ2-7	TRBD1	CASSGDRGNEQYF	TGCGCCAGCAGCGGGGACAGAGGGAACGAGCAGTACTTC
TRBV14	.	TRBJ1-6	.	CASSQENRPQVFSYNSPLHF	TGTGCCAGCAGCCAAGAAAACAGGCCCCAAGTTTTCTCCTATAATTCACCCCTCCACTTT
TRBV19	once	TRBJ1-2	.	CASSMGAALYGYTF	TGTGCCAGTAGTATGGGCGCAGCCCTCTATGGCTACACCTTC
TRBV9	.	TRBJ2-1	TRBD2	CASSVGVAGPENEQFF	TGTGCCAGCAGCGTAGGGGTAGCGGGGCCAGAAAATGAGCAGTTCTTC
TRBV29-1	once	TRBJ2-7	TRBD2	CSGGGAYEQYF	TGCAGCGGGGGGGGAGCATACGAGCAGTACTTC
TRBV19	.	TRBJ1-1	TRBD1	CASSITGERAFF	TGTGCCAGTAGTATTACAGGGGAAAGAGCTTTCTTT
TRBV6-5	.	TRBJ2-3	TRBD2	CASTLSLNGRDTQYF	TGTGCCAGCACCTTAAGCCTCAACGGGAGGGATACGCAGTATTTT
TRBV7-6	.	TRBJ2-1	.	CASSLGRFRGEGNNGQFF	TGTGCCAGCAGCTTAGGGCGCTTCAGGGGCGAGGGCAACAATGGGCAGTTCTTC
TRBV9	.	TRBJ1-3	.	CASSVALGLGNTIYF	TGTGCCAGCAGCGTAGCTCTGGGACTTGGAAACACCATATATTTT
TRBV27	.	TRBJ1-5	.	CASSSRRDSNQPQHF	TGTGCCAGCAGCTCCCGGAGAGATAGCAATCAGCCCCAGCATTTT
TRBV11-2	.	TRBJ2-6	.	CASSPTRSGANVLTF	TGTGCCAGCAGCCCGACTCGCTCTGGGGCCAACGTCCTGACTTTC
TRBV7-7	.	TRBJ2-7	TRBD1	CASSADRGSYEQYF	TGTGCTAGCAGCGCCGACAGGGGTTCCTACGAGCAGTACTTC
TRBV7-2	.	TRBJ1-3	TRBD1	CASSLARGDRVYSGNTIYF	TGTGCCAGCAGCTTAGCGCGGGGGGACAGGGTGTATTCCGGAAACACCATATATTTT
TRBV19	.	TRBJ1-5	TRBD1	CASSIPTGAVNQPQHF	TGTGCCAGTAGTATTCCGACAGGGGCCGTGAACCAGCCCCAGCATTTT
TRBV10-2	.	TRBJ1-3	.	CASRAPGQGRGNTIYF	TGCGCCAGCAGAGCCCCGGGACAAGGCCGAGGAAACACCATATATTTT
TRBV19	.	TRBJ1-5	TRBD1	CASSKGQGFNQPQHF	TGTGCCAGTAGTAAGGGACAGGGATTCAATCAGCCCCAGCATTTT
TRBV21-1	medium-sized	TRBJ1-5	.	CASSTGQGNSNQPQHF	TGTGCCAGCAGCACGGGACAGGGTAATAGCAATCAGCCCCAGCATTTT
TRBV5-1	.	TRBJ2-7	.	CASSSYYEQYF	TGCGCCAGCAGCTCGTACTACGAGCAGTACTTC
TRBV6-5	.	TRBJ2-6	.	CASTNEAVGANVLTF	TGTGCCAGCACCAACGAGGCAGTTGGGGCCAACGTCCTGACTTTC
TRBV5-1	.	TRBJ1-2	TRBD1	CASSSGTAGYTF	TGCGCCAGCAGCTCGGGGACAGCGGGCTACACCTTC
TRBV7-3	.	TRBJ1-1	.	CASSPTGFAEAFF	TGTGCCAGCAGCCCCACAGGGTTTGCTGAAGCTTTCTTT
TRBV28	.	TRBJ2-7	.	CASTSGAGVSYEQYF	TGTGCCAGCACATCAGGGGCGGGGGTATCCTACGAGCAGTACTTC
TRBV7-9	.	TRBJ2-2	TRBD1	CASSFGQGFNTGELFF	TGTGCCAGCAGCTTTGGACAGGGGTTCAACACCGGGGAGCTGTTTTTT